One and the same sample provided the 15 T cell receptor beta chains below, sequenced in a study of T-cell memory formation after mild COVID-19. Using its own MiXCR run on the 5' RACE reads, TCRdb lists one record per CDR3 protein. The table includes 150,000 to 200,000 distinct CDR3 sequences, 30% to 35% detected once. The sequenced sample was PBMCs or a T cell subset sorted from them (not recorded which). All receptors derive from an adult woman who had mild COVID-19 (a few samples of this study predate the infection). Cell type and time point are not known.

The chain has TRBV6-6 and TRBJ1-1; D unclear. CDR3 length: 14 residues. V was clipped by 5 bases and J by 0 bases, with 10 bases between them. The germline V gene has CDR1 MNHNY and CDR2 SVGAGI (reference sequence). CDR3 sequence reads: CASSRRGVNTEAFF. DNA for the CDR3: TGTGCCAGCAGTCGGCGGGGAGTGAACACTGAAGCTTTCTTT.

This chain joins TRBV5-1 and TRBJ2-7; D unclear. CDR1 is SGHRS, CDR2 YFSETQ, per germline. The CDR3 totals 14 residues. V gave up 1 base and J gave up 2 bases, with 10 bases separating them. The CDR3 spells CASSLTGPPYEQYF. In DNA, the CDR3 is TGCGCCAGCAGCTTGACCGGTCCCCCCTACGAGCAGTACTTC.

In its sample, this clonotype was seen a few times. J is TRBJ1-1 and V is TRBV7-9, with 8 nucleotides matching TRBD1. V trimming: 4 bases; J trimming: 1 base; junction bases outside the gene matches: 8. The CDR3 covers 16 residues. The V gene's germline CDR1 is SEHNR and CDR2 FQNEAQ (reference sequence). CDR3 nucleotides: TGTGCCAGCAGCTCATACCTCGGACAGGGGAACACTGAAGCTTTCTTT. It encodes CASSSYLGQGNTEAFF. Drawing the rest from reference TRBV7-9 and TRBJ1-1, the complete variable domain is DTGVSQNPRHKITKRGQNVTFRCDPISEHNRLYWYRQTLGQGPEFLTYFQNEAQLEKSRLLSDRFSAERPKGSFSTLEIQRTEQGDSAMYLCASSSYLGQGNTEAFFGQGTRLTVV.

The chain recombines TRBV12-3 or TRBV12-4 with TRBJ1-1; 9 bases line up with TRBD1. The CDR3 length is 13 residues. The junction had 7 bases not matched to a gene; V was cut back by 6 bases and J by 8 bases. This CDR3 reads CASSSTGGAEAFF. The CDR3 DNA follows: TGTGCCAGCAGCTCCACAGGGGGCGCAGAAGCTTTCTTT.

The DNA of the CDR3 is TGTGCCAGCAGCCAATCTAGCGGGGGTTACACCGGGACCCAGTACTTC. It is translated as CASSQSSGGYTGTQYF. The gene calls are TRBV12-3 or TRBV12-4 and TRBJ2-5; 10 nucleotides line up with TRBD2. The junction had 14 bases not matched to a gene; V was cut back by 6 bases and J by 7 bases. The length of the CDR3 is 16 residues.

The CDR3 region is CASSSQGLHEQYF. CDR3 bases: TGCGCCAGCAGCTCACAGGGGCTCCACGAGCAGTACTTC. This chain links TRBV5-1 with TRBJ2-7; 7 bases agree with TRBD1. Losses at the gene ends were 3 bases for V and 5 bases for J; bases not matched to a gene: 5. The CDR3 spans 13 residues. Germline lookup yields CDR1 SGHRS and CDR2 YFSETQ.

This clonotype is a singleton in its sample. This chain connects TRBV12-3 or TRBV12-4 to TRBJ1-6; 8 bases are a match to TRBD1. V lost 3 bases, J lost 3 bases, and 1 base stayed unmatched. This CDR3 comprises 15 residues. CDR3 sequence: CASSFGQGYNSPLHF. The CDR3 nucleotides read TGTGCCAGCAGTTTTGGACAGGGCTATAATTCACCCCTCCACTTT.

The table lists this clonotype with a few counts. The chain joins TRBV7-2 to TRBJ2-1; the match to TRBD2 covers 13 bases. Germline V gene lookup returns CDR1 SGHTA and CDR2 FQGNSA. The CDR3 sequence is 15 residues long. The junction had 7 bases not matched to a gene; V was cut back by 5 bases and J by 9 bases. The CDR3 loop is CASSTGTSGISEQFF. In DNA form, the CDR3 reads TGTGCCAGCAGCACCGGGACTAGCGGGATAAGTGAGCAGTTCTTC.

This clonotype showed up just a few times. This chain's CDR3 is CASSLSRLNTEAFF. The CDR3 DNA is TGTGCCAGCAGCTTGTCCAGACTGAACACTGAAGCTTTCTTT. The V and J genes are TRBV7-9 and TRBJ1-1; D call uncertain. The CDR3 sequence is 14 residues long. The V gene lost 3 bases and the J gene lost 0 bases, with 8 bases spanning the gap. Germline lookup yields CDR1 SEHNR and CDR2 FQNEAQ (reference sequence).

The chain links TRBV27 to TRBJ1-1; tentatively, D is TRBD1 (5 bases). Per the germline V gene, CDR1 is MNHEY and CDR2 is SMNVEV (reference sequence). V was trimmed by 5 bases and J by 4 bases, leaving 20 bases between them. CDR3 size: 16 residues. DNA for the CDR3: TGTGCCAGCAGTCCCACAAAAGGGGCGAGGGGCACTGAAGCTTTCTTT. It specifies CASSPTKGARGTEAFF.

CDR3 amino acids: CSAEDFYSGNTIYF. The CDR3 coding sequence is TGCAGTGCTGAGGACTTCTACTCTGGAAACACCATATATTTT. The chain links TRBV20-1 to TRBJ1-3; D not certain. The CDR3 has 14 amino acids. The germline gives CDR1 DFQATT, CDR2 SNEGSKA (reference sequence). V was shortened by 5 bases and J by 0 bases, with 11 bases between the two germline ends.

The table lists this clonotype with a few counts. The V call is TRBV11-2, the J call TRBJ1-4; a possible D gene is TRBD1 (5 bases). Trimming pared 5 bases from V and 2 bases from J, leaving 9 bases between. The CDR3 contains 14 residues. Germline V gene lookup returns CDR1 SGHAT and CDR2 FQNNGV. CDR3: CASSRAGTNEKLFF. The DNA of the CDR3 is TGTGCCAGCAGCCGAGCAGGGACTAATGAAAAACTGTTTTTT.

The CDR3 region has the DNA TGCGCCAGCAGCCAAGGGCCACAGGGGACGCGGAGGGAGACCCAGTACTTC. This translates into CASSQGPQGTRRETQYF. The rearrangement joins TRBV4-1 to TRBJ2-5; 7 bases line up with TRBD1. Germline values: CDR1 MGHRA, CDR2 YSYEKL. This CDR3 contains 17 residues. Trimming cost V 1 base and J 5 bases; bases outside gene matches: 13.

The chain recombines TRBV14 with TRBJ2-7, with D maybe TRBD1 (5 bases). The CDR3 totals 17 residues. Germline loops: CDR1 SGHDN, CDR2 FVKESK. Trimming removed 4 bases from V and 2 bases from J, with 21 bases in between. The CDR3 protein is CASSPPEGRVGAYEQYF. As DNA, the CDR3 is TGTGCCAGCAGCCCCCCCGAAGGTCGGGTAGGGGCCTACGAGCAGTACTTC.

In its sample, this clonotype was seen a few times. V usage is TRBV7-6 and J usage is TRBJ1-2, with TRBD1 matching 8 bases. This CDR3 comprises 14 residues. Germline V gene lookup returns CDR1 SGHVS and CDR2 FNYEAQ. V lost 5 bases, J lost 2 bases, and 4 bases stayed unmatched. The CDR3 reads CASSPGGGNYGYTF. The CDR3 bases are TGTGCCAGCAGCCCAGGGGGCGGCAACTATGGCTACACCTTC.